This entry lists 20 T cell receptor beta chains sequenced from one sample in a study of T cells in tuberculosis. Specified time point: new active TB diagnosis, blood taken before or within 7 days of starting treatment. The assay was immunoSEQ multiplex PCR, and TCRdb's table has in-frame clones only and misses some. The data show about 33,000 clones, approximately 90% seen once. Here the sequenced sample was PBMCs, taken at tuberculosis diagnosis. These receptors all stem from an adult with tuberculosis.

The rearrangement links TRBV4-1 to TRBJ2-7; D may be TRBD2 (6 bases). The CDR3 sequence is 18 residues long. The germline V gene has CDR1 MGHRA and CDR2 YSYEKL. The germline V and J ends were trimmed by 3 bases and 0 bases, with 21 bases remaining between them. The CDR3 nucleotides are TGCGCCAGCAGCCAGGGTCGGGCTACCCGGGACTTCTCCTACGAGCAGTACTTC. Residues: CASSQGRATRDFSYEQYF.

The chain couples TRBV2 to TRBJ1-1; 7 nucleotides match TRBD1. V was clipped by 5 bases and J by 0 bases; unmatched bases: 3. The germline V gene has CDR1 SNHLY and CDR2 FYNNEI. This CDR3 contains 14 residues. The CDR3: CASSRTGMNTEAFF. The CDR3 region has the DNA TGTGCCAGCAGTCGGACAGGCATGAACACTGAAGCTTTCTTT.

The genes are TRBV2 and TRBJ1-1; D remains ambiguous. V shed 3 bases and J shed 1 base, with 12 bases lying between them. Germline V lookup: CDR1 SNHLY, CDR2 FYNNEI. The CDR3 totals 15 residues. CDR3 in amino acids: CASSEMRLWNTEAFF. The CDR3 DNA follows: TGTGCCAGCAGTGAGATGCGGTTGTGGAACACTGAAGCTTTCTTT.

This chain connects TRBV6-5 to TRBJ1-5, with unresolved D. Germline V gene lookup returns CDR1 MNHEY and CDR2 SVGAGI. The length of the CDR3 is 14 residues. V was cut by 5 bases and J by 0 bases, with 8 bases left in between. CDR3 amino acids: CASSRYTSNQPQHF. The DNA of the CDR3 is TGTGCCAGCAGTCGATACACTAGCAATCAGCCCCAGCATTTT.

The chain joins TRBV30 to TRBJ1-2; 8 bases fit TRBD1. V shed 1 base and J 2 bases; nucleotides not matched to a gene: 3. This CDR3 contains 14 residues. CDR1 and CDR2 (germline): GTSNPN, SVGIG (reference sequence). This CDR3 reads CAWSGTGRNYGYTF. Written as DNA, the CDR3 is TGTGCCTGGAGTGGGACAGGGCGGAACTATGGCTACACCTTC. The full variable domain, with the rest looked up from reference TRBV30 and TRBJ1-2, is SQTIHQWPATLVQPVGSPLSLECTVEGTSNPNLYWYRQAAGRGLQLLFYSVGIGQISSEVPQNLSASRPQDRQFILSSKKLLLSDSGFYLCAWSGTGRNYGYTFGSGTRLTVV.

The chain has TRBV15 and TRBJ2-3; TRBD1 matches at 7 bases. Germline V gene sequence: CDR1 LNHNV, CDR2 YYDKDF (reference sequence). This CDR3 has 16 residues. V shed 1 base, J shed 3 bases, and the junction held 7 bases outside the gene matches. CDR3 sequence: CATSRGETGWTDTQYF. In DNA, the CDR3 is TGTGCCACCAGCAGAGGGGAGACAGGGTGGACAGATACGCAGTATTTT.

V usage is TRBV6-6 and J usage is TRBJ1-2; D is perhaps TRBD1 (6 bases). CDR1 and CDR2 from the germline V gene are MNHNY and SVGAGI (reference sequence). The V gene lost 4 bases and the J gene lost 3 bases, with 18 bases spanning the gap. There are 16 residues in the CDR3. The CDR3 nucleotides are TGTGCCAGCAGTTTTCACCCAGGGGCTGGTGACTATGGCTACACCTTC. It is translated as CASSFHPGAGDYGYTF.

This sequence joins TRBV4-2 and TRBJ2-5, with D perhaps matching TRBD2 (5 bases). The germline V gene encodes CDR1 LGHNA and CDR2 YNFKEQ. The CDR3 runs to 13 residues. Between the trimmed V and J ends, which lost 4 bases and 5 bases, there was a span of 11 bases. The CDR3 DNA reads TGTGCCAGCAGCCCCCCCACGGGGGAGACCCAGTACTTC. It codes for CASSPPTGETQYF.

The V and J genes are TRBV10-3 and TRBJ2-1; TRBD2 matches at 9 bases. The J segment lost 10 bases and the V segment lost 10 bases, leaving 11 bases of the junction unmatched. The CDR3 covers 13 residues. From germline, CDR1 is ENHRY and CDR2 SYGVKD. The CDR3 here is CATSGGRVLEQFF. The DNA for the CDR3 is TGTGCCACTTCGGGCGGGAGGGTCCTCGAGCAGTTCTTC.

The J gene is TRBJ2-1, the V gene TRBV7-3, with a weak D call TRBD1 (6 bases). Germline V gives CDR1 SGHTA, CDR2 FQGTGA. V lost 2 bases and J 0 bases, leaving 14 bases between the germline ends. The CDR3 length is 17 residues. CDR3 DNA sequence: TGTGCCAGCAGCTTAGTAACGGGACATACCTCCTACAATGAGCAGTTCTTC. It is translated as CASSLVTGHTSYNEQFF.

The rearrangement uses TRBV19 and TRBJ1-2, with 8 bases fitting TRBD1. This CDR3 contains 15 residues. J gave up 3 bases and V 8 bases, and 11 bases lay outside the gene matches. Germline V gene data show CDR1 as LNHDA and CDR2 as SQIVND (reference sequence). The chain's CDR3 is CASDKGTGWDYGYTF. The CDR3, as DNA: TGTGCCAGTGATAAAGGGACAGGATGGGACTATGGCTACACCTTC.

J is TRBJ1-5 and V is TRBV7-8, with D tentatively TRBD1 (5 bases). Germline lookup yields CDR1 SGHVS and CDR2 FQNEAQ. CDR3 length equals 15 residues. With 3 bases removed from V and 6 bases from J, the gap between germline ends came to 15 bases. The DNA of the CDR3 is TGTGCCAGCAGCTTCGGTGGGCAGGGAAGTCAGCCCCAGCATTTT. It yields the protein CASSFGGQGSQPQHF. Variable domain in full (rest from reference TRBV7-8 and TRBJ1-5): GAGVSQSPRYKVAKRGQDVALRCDPISGHVSLFWYQQALGQGPEFLTYFQNEAQLDKSGLPSDRFFAERPEGSVSTLKIQRTQQEDSAVYLCASSFGGQGSQPQHFGDGTRLSIL.

The chain combines TRBV4-2 with TRBJ2-3; 8 nucleotides align to TRBD2. Germline loops: CDR1 LGHNA, CDR2 YNFKEQ. The CDR3 sequence is 16 residues long. The V segment lost 0 bases and the J segment 9 bases; nucleotides outside the gene matches: 11. CDR3 loop: CASSQETAGDRQTQYF. The CDR3 DNA reads as TGTGCCAGCAGCCAAGAAACAGCGGGGGATCGGCAGACGCAGTATTTT.

The rearrangement joins TRBV18 to TRBJ2-7, with 7 nucleotides matching TRBD1. The CDR3 loop spans 12 amino acids. The J segment lost 3 bases and the V segment lost 5 bases, leaving 1 base of the junction unmatched. CDR1 and CDR2 (germline): KGHSH, LQKENI. The CDR3 coding sequence is TGTGCCAGCTCAGGGACAGACTACGAGCAGTACTTC. Translation gives CASSGTDYEQYF.

The CDR3 reads CASSVGTGGATYEQYF. In DNA form, the CDR3 reads TGTGCCAGCAGTGTGGGGACAGGGGGGGCGACCTACGAGCAGTACTTC. This chain joins TRBV25-1 and TRBJ2-7; TRBD1 matches 11 bases. The V gene end was trimmed by 4 bases and the J gene end by 2 bases; junction bases not matched to a gene: 7. The CDR3 is 16 amino acids. CDR1 is MGHDK, CDR2 SYGVNS, per germline.

The chain joins TRBV28 to TRBJ1-1, with TRBD1 matching over 9 bases. This CDR3 comprises 17 residues. The trim removed 8 bases at V and 0 bases at J, leaving 13 bases unmatched. Germline V gene data show CDR1 as MDHEN and CDR2 as SYDVKM. The CDR3 DNA sequence: TGTGCCAGCCCTAACCCATTACAGGGGGCTATGAACACTGAAGCTTTCTTT. Translated, it gives CASPNPLQGAMNTEAFF. Filled out from reference TRBV28 and TRBJ1-1, the complete variable domain reads DVKVTQSSRYLVKRTGEKVFLECVQDMDHENMFWYRQDPGLGLRLIYFSYDVKMKEKGDIPEGYSVSREKKERFSLILESASTNQTSMYLCASPNPLQGAMNTEAFFGQGTRLTVV.

The chain uses TRBV10-3 and TRBJ2-6, with 7 bases lining up with TRBD1. Germline V gene sequence: CDR1 ENHRY, CDR2 SYGVKD. CDR3 length equals 13 residues. Trimming cost V 11 bases and J 2 bases; bases outside gene matches: 3. The DNA of the CDR3 is TGTGCCGGCAGGGGGACTGGGGCCAACGTCCTGACTTTC. Translated, it gives CAGRGTGANVLTF.

The chain is built from TRBV28 and TRBJ1-5; TRBD1 is a possible D gene (5 bases). Germline V gene lookup returns CDR1 MDHEN and CDR2 SYDVKM. V gave up 7 bases and J gave up 9 bases, with 16 bases separating them. The CDR3 totals 13 residues. CDR3 region: CASIPGGVGPQHF. The DNA for the CDR3 is TGTGCCAGCATCCCAGGAGGGGTAGGGCCCCAGCATTTT. Drawing the rest from reference TRBV28 and TRBJ1-5, the complete variable domain is DVKVTQSSRYLVKRTGEKVFLECVQDMDHENMFWYRQDPGLGLRLIYFSYDVKMKEKGDIPEGYSVSREKKERFSLILESASTNQTSMYLCASIPGGVGPQHFGDGTRLSIL.

The rearrangement links TRBV7-2 to TRBJ2-3, with TRBD2 matching over 11 bases. Germline CDR1 reads SGHTA; CDR2 reads FQGNSA. V trimming: 5 bases; J trimming: 6 bases; junction bases outside the gene matches: 7. The CDR3 has 15 amino acids. The CDR3 region is CASSPRTSGSDTQYF. In DNA form, the CDR3 reads TGTGCCAGCAGCCCACGGACTAGCGGGTCTGATACGCAGTATTTT.

The genes are TRBV27 and TRBJ2-3; TRBD2 matches 7 bases. Trimming took 6 bases from V and 11 from J; bases not matched to a gene: 8. The CDR3 covers 12 residues. From germline, CDR1 is MNHEY and CDR2 SMNVEV (reference sequence). CDR3 amino acids: CASSLGLGQQYF. The CDR3 region has the DNA TGTGCCAGCAGCCTCGGACTAGGACAGCAGTATTTT.